One and the same sample provided the 8 T cell receptor beta chains below, sequenced in a study of T cell responses to AZD1222 COVID-19 vaccine. Using immunoSEQ multiplex PCR, the repertoire was profiled, and TCRdb retains in-frame clones only, with some absent. The table lists tens of thousands of clones, around 85% of them singletons. Source: peripheral blood, taken on day 0 of MenACWY control vaccination. These receptors were obtained from an adult in good health.

This sequence joins TRBV28 and TRBJ1-2; 9 positions match TRBD1. Per germline, CDR1 MDHEN and CDR2 SYDVKM. The ends lost 5 bases at V and 6 bases at J; junction bases unmatched: 4. CDR3 length equals 13 residues. The CDR3 loop reads CASSMTGGDGYTF. CDR3 nucleotides: TGTGCCAGCAGTATGACAGGGGGTGATGGCTACACCTTC.

This chain connects TRBV3-1 (or the pseudogene TRBV3-2) to TRBJ2-3; D gene uncertain. Germline CDR1 reads LGHDT; CDR2 reads YNNKEL (reference sequence). Trimming removed 5 bases from V and 5 bases from J, with 5 bases in between. This CDR3 is built from 11 residues. CDR3 sequence reads: CASSSVDTQYF. CDR3 coding DNA: TGTGCCAGCAGCTCAGTAGATACGCAGTATTTT.

The chain employs TRBV19 and TRBJ1-5; perhaps TRBD1 as D (5 bases). This CDR3 has 15 residues. The V gene's germline CDR1 is LNHDA and CDR2 SQIVND (reference sequence). Trimming took 8 bases from V and 0 from J, leaving 14 bases between them. CDR3 bases: TGTGCCAGTGAGAGGGGACGCGATAGCAATCAGCCCCAGCATTTT. It yields the protein CASERGRDSNQPQHF.

This clone was seen once. V and J are TRBV10-2 and TRBJ1-4; 7 bases match TRBD1. The ends lost 6 bases at V and 7 bases at J; junction bases unmatched: 14. Germline CDR1 is WSHSY and CDR2 is SAAADI. This CDR3 comprises 16 residues. The CDR3 spells CASSRGDRVWGEKLFF. CDR3 DNA sequence: TGCGCCAGCAGCCGGGGAGACAGGGTATGGGGTGAAAAACTGTTTTTT.

The V and J genes are TRBV6-5 and TRBJ1-1; D call uncertain. V lost 0 bases and J 5 bases, leaving 16 bases between the germline ends. Looked up from germline, CDR1 is MNHEY and CDR2 is SVGAGI. There are 16 residues in the CDR3. The CDR3 is CASSYSNIIGETEAFF. DNA for the CDR3: TGTGCCAGCAGTTACTCTAACATCATCGGGGAGACTGAAGCTTTCTTT.

V is TRBV6-5 and J is TRBJ1-3; TRBD1 aligns across 9 bases. Germline-derived CDR1 and CDR2 are MNHEY and SVGAGI. The CDR3 runs 15 residues. J gave up 4 bases and V 6 bases, and 7 bases lay outside the gene matches. CDR3 amino acids: CASSRDRVVGNTIYF. The CDR3 coding sequence is TGTGCCAGCAGCCGGGACAGGGTAGTGGGAAACACCATATATTTT.

The chain recombines TRBV6-5 with TRBJ1-4; D remains ambiguous. The CDR3 has 15 amino acids. CDR1 and CDR2 from the germline V gene are MNHEY and SVGAGI. V lost 7 bases and J lost 1, with 13 bases in between. As DNA, the CDR3 is TGTGCCAGCACCAGGATAACGGGAACTAATGAAAAACTGTTTTTT. Amino acid sequence: CASTRITGTNEKLFF.

This chain joins TRBV3-1 (or the pseudogene TRBV3-2) and TRBJ1-1; possible D gene TRBD1, 6 bases. Per the germline V gene, CDR1 is LGHDT and CDR2 is YNNKEL (reference sequence). Between the trimmed V and J ends, which lost 4 bases and 5 bases, there was a span of 14 bases. There are 14 residues in the CDR3. CDR3 residues: CASSPFLRGTEAFF. As DNA, the CDR3 is TGTGCCAGCAGCCCGTTTCTTAGGGGGACTGAAGCTTTCTTT.